This T cell receptor (beta chain) was captured in a study of blood T cell repertoires in COVID-19. Across the whole study: Specimens from acute and convalescent COVID-19 originated in the United States, Italy and Spain. The analysed material was cDNA or gDNA that came from T cells, B-cell-depleted T cells, or PBMCs.

With respect to this clone: Other DNA sequences in this specimen translate into the identical CDR3.

Germline CDR1 is MDHEN and CDR2 is SYDVKM. The CDR3 contains 14 residues. V lost 6 bases, J lost 5 bases, and 4 bases stayed unmatched. In the authors' methods: Researchers report that nucleated cell counts were estimated from reference gene primer amplification. Sequencing used immunoSEQ multiplex PCR; TCRdb keeps in-frame clones, though not all of them. For V, J and clone size, that table is used; D and trimming come from the DNA. The sample has 150,000 to 200,000 clones, 82% seen once. V is TRBV28 and J is TRBJ1-4; 9 nucleotides agree with TRBD1. Sequencing input: peripheral blood. This receptor was taken from a woman between 70 and 85 years old with acute or convalescent COVID-19. In nucleotides, the CDR3 is TGTGCCAGCAGCGTCGACAGGGGGAATGAAAAACTGTTTTTT. It codes for CASSVDRGNEKLFF.